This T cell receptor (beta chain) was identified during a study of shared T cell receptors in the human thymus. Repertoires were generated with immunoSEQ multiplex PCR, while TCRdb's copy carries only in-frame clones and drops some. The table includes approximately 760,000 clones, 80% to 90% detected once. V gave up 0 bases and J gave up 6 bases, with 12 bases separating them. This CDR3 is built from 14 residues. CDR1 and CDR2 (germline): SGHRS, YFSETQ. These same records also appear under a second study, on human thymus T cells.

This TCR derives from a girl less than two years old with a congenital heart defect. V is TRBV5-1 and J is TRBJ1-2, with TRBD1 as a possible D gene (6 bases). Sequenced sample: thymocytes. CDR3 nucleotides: TGCGCCAGCAGCTTGGTTACAGGGAGGGATGGCTACACCTTC. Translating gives CASSLVTGRDGYTF.